Below are 27 T cell receptor beta chains sequenced from a single sample in a study of blood T cell repertoires in COVID-19. Method: immunoSEQ multiplex PCR; TCRdb's copy keeps in-frame clones and lacks some. The data contain 53,000 or so clones, approximately 80% of them seen just once; the ten biggest clones take up 15%. The source material was peripheral blood. The receptors shown here come from a human donor with active or convalescent COVID-19. The donor label of this sample is uncertain.

This sequence joins TRBV6-5 and TRBJ2-1; TRBD2 matches 10 bases. V dropped 5 bases and J dropped 6; count of bases not matched to a gene: 4. The CDR3 loop spans 14 amino acids. Germline CDR1 reads MNHEY; CDR2 reads SVGAGI. The CDR3 DNA reads TGTGCCAGCAGTAAGCGGGAGGGCCTCAATGAGCAGTTCTTC. Translating it yields CASSKREGLNEQFF.

This chain links TRBV27 with TRBJ1-2; tentatively, D is TRBD1 (6 bases). Germline V gene lookup returns CDR1 MNHEY and CDR2 SMNVEV (reference sequence). V was pared by 2 bases and J by 4 bases, with 14 bases between. This CDR3 contains 15 residues. This CDR3 is CASSLTRDNIYGYTF. The CDR3 nucleotides read TGTGCCAGCAGTTTAACCCGGGACAACATCTATGGCTACACCTTC.

The CDR3, as DNA: TGTGCCAGCAGCTTAGGAGCGTCTAAGGGGTATGGCTACACCTTC. Amino acids: CASSLGASKGYGYTF. The chain recombines TRBV7-8 with TRBJ1-2, with D maybe TRBD1 (5 bases). The CDR3 sequence is 15 residues long. In germline, CDR1 is SGHVS, CDR2 FQNEAQ. The germline V and J ends were trimmed by 1 base and 5 bases, with 14 bases remaining between them.

The V call is TRBV7-3, the J call TRBJ1-1, with D possibly matching TRBD1 (6 bases). This CDR3 has 14 residues. Trimming left V 3 bases short and J 5 bases short, with 13 bases between. Germline loops: CDR1 SGHTA, CDR2 FQGTGA. DNA for the CDR3: TGTGCCAGCAGCTTGTCAGGGGTGGAGACTGAAGCTTTCTTT. Protein product: CASSLSGVETEAFF. Full variable domain (remainder filled in from reference TRBV7-3 and TRBJ1-1): GAGVSQTPSNKVTEKGKYVELRCDPISGHTALYWYRQSLGQGPEFLIYFQGTGAADDSGLPNDRFFAVRPEGSVSTLKIQRTERGDSAVYLCASSLSGVETEAFFGQGTRLTVV.

The genes are TRBV19 and TRBJ2-2; TRBD2 aligns across 8 bases. Per the germline V gene, CDR1 is LNHDA and CDR2 is SQIVND (reference sequence). There are 16 residues in the CDR3. The trim removed 4 bases at V and 6 bases at J, leaving 10 bases unmatched. In nucleotides, the CDR3 is TGTGCCAGTAGTAGGAGCGGGAGTAGGGTAGCCGGGGAGCTGTTTTTT. The encoded protein is CASSRSGSRVAGELFF.

The chain joins TRBV19 to TRBJ1-3; D gene uncertain. The CDR3 runs 14 residues. V shed 7 bases and J shed 0 bases, with 10 bases lying between them. CDR1 is LNHDA, CDR2 SQIVND, per germline (reference sequence). The chain's CDR3 is CASTKDYSGNTIYF. As DNA, the CDR3 is TGTGCCAGTACAAAGGACTACTCTGGAAACACCATATATTTT.

The rearrangement links TRBV3-1 (or the pseudogene TRBV3-2) to TRBJ1-4; D not certain. CDR1 and CDR2 from the germline V gene are LGHDT and YNNKEL (reference sequence). Trimming removed 6 bases from V and 4 bases from J, with 9 bases in between. This CDR3 has 13 residues. As DNA, the CDR3 is TGTGCCAGCAGGACCGCGGGTAATGAAAAACTGTTTTTT. Translated: CASRTAGNEKLFF.

The chain carries TRBV11-2 and TRBJ2-3; the D gene is possibly TRBD2 (5 bases). The V and J ends lost 4 bases and 5 bases respectively, with 25 bases between them. The CDR3 runs 18 residues. CDR1 SGHAT and CDR2 FQNNGV come from the germline V gene. In DNA, the CDR3 is TGTGCCAGCAGCTCCCCCACTAATACTAGACTTGAGGGAGATACGCAGTATTTT. The encoded protein is CASSSPTNTRLEGDTQYF.

This clone has a single count. The J gene is TRBJ2-5, the V gene TRBV9; 10 nucleotides agree with TRBD1. The CDR3 is made up of 16 amino acids. Germline V gene sequence: CDR1 SGDLS, CDR2 YYNGEE. V shed 3 bases and J 1 base; nucleotides not matched to a gene: 6. For the CDR3, the DNA is TGTGCCAGCAGCGCCGGGACAGGGGTTGCCCAAGAGACCCAGTACTTC. Its translation is CASSAGTGVAQETQYF.

The chain couples TRBV29-1 to TRBJ1-1, with 7 bases aligning to TRBD1. Trimming at V came to 3 bases and at J to 0 bases, leaving 1 base not matched to a gene. Germline V gene sequence: CDR1 SQVTM, CDR2 ANQGSEA. The CDR3 totals 13 residues. CDR3 in amino acids: CSVDGTVNTEAFF. The CDR3, as DNA: TGCAGCGTTGATGGGACAGTGAACACTGAAGCTTTCTTT.

The gene calls are TRBV7-2 and TRBJ2-1; TRBD2 might be the D (5 bases). The CDR3 runs 13 residues. Trimming took off 3 bases at V and 6 bases at J, with 9 bases between the two ends. Germline CDR1 SGHTA, CDR2 FQGNSA. This chain's CDR3 is CASSLGAGNEQFF. In DNA, the CDR3 is TGTGCCAGCAGCTTGGGCGCGGGCAATGAGCAGTTCTTC.

The chain recombines TRBV18 with TRBJ1-2; maybe TRBD1 (6 bases). Deletions cut 2 bases from V and 3 bases from J, with 7 bases between. Germline-derived CDR1 and CDR2 are KGHSH and LQKENI. The CDR3 has 13 amino acids. CDR3 residues: CASSPSGDYGYTF. The DNA for the CDR3 is TGTGCCAGCTCACCATCAGGGGACTATGGCTACACCTTC.

The rearrangement uses TRBV29-1 and TRBJ1-1; D gene ambiguous. The CDR3 covers 11 residues. The germline V and J ends were trimmed by 0 bases and 7 bases, with 6 bases remaining between them. Germline V gives CDR1 SQVTM, CDR2 ANQGSEA. In nucleotides, the CDR3 is TGCAGCGTTGAAGAGCGGCTTGAAGCTTTCTTT. Its translation: CSVEERLEAFF. Variable domain in full (rest from reference TRBV29-1 and TRBJ1-1): SAVISQKPSRDICQRGTSLTIQCQVDSQVTMMFWYRQQPGQSLTLIATANQGSEATYESGFVIDKFPISRPNLTFSTLTVSNMSPEDSSIYLCSVEERLEAFFGQGTRLTVV.

This clone has more than one count but fewer than ten. The chain is built from TRBV4-1 and TRBJ1-5; D ambiguous. Germline V gene lookup returns CDR1 MGHRA and CDR2 YSYEKL. The CDR3 is made up of 13 amino acids. V dropped 0 bases and J dropped 7 bases, with 7 bases sitting between them. The CDR3 protein is CASSQERQQPQHF. As DNA, the CDR3 is TGCGCCAGCAGCCAAGAGAGGCAGCAGCCCCAGCATTTT.

J is TRBJ1-5 and V is TRBV19; tentatively, D is TRBD1 (6 bases). CDR1 LNHDA and CDR2 SQIVND come from the germline V gene (reference sequence). The CDR3 is made up of 14 amino acids. V lost 4 bases and J 7 bases, leaving 14 bases between the germline ends. The CDR3 bases are TGTGCCAGTAGTACTTCAGGGGTAGCCCAGCCCCAGCATTTT. It translates to CASSTSGVAQPQHF.

This clone appeared once. The chain joins TRBV28 to TRBJ1-2; D remains unclear. V lost 3 bases, J lost 8 bases, and 16 bases lay in between. Germline V lookup: CDR1 MDHEN, CDR2 SYDVKM. The CDR3 is 14 amino acids. The CDR3 reads CASSFLVPGKGYTF. The CDR3 DNA sequence: TGTGCCAGCAGTTTCCTCGTCCCCGGGAAAGGCTACACCTTC.

The chain links TRBV11-3 to TRBJ2-7, with 9 nucleotides matching TRBD2. This CDR3 comprises 15 residues. V shed 3 bases, J shed 2 bases, and the junction held 5 bases outside the gene matches. Germline-derived CDR1 and CDR2 are SGHNT and YENEEA. The CDR3 spells CASSLSGRTTYEQYF. CDR3 coding DNA: TGTGCCAGCAGCTTGAGCGGGAGGACCACCTACGAGCAGTACTTC.

This clone was seen a single time. J is TRBJ1-5 and V is TRBV18; D is undetermined. Germline V gene sequence: CDR1 KGHSH, CDR2 LQKENI. The CDR3 spans 16 residues. V lost 3 bases and J 0 bases, leaving 12 bases between the germline ends. The CDR3 loop is CASSPLPENSNQPQHF. The CDR3 DNA reads TGTGCCAGCTCACCGCTCCCAGAAAATAGCAATCAGCCCCAGCATTTT.

This sequence joins TRBV19 and TRBJ2-5; possibly TRBD2 for D (6 bases). Germline lookup yields CDR1 LNHDA and CDR2 SQIVND (reference sequence). The CDR3 is 12 residues long. CDR3 region: CGSGVAGETQYF. The CDR3 coding sequence is TGTGGATCGGGGGTTGCCGGGGAGACCCAGTACTTC.

This clone was seen once. The rearrangement uses TRBV18 and TRBJ2-5, with 7 bases lining up with TRBD1. With 1 base clipped from V and 4 bases from J, the junction kept 6 bases outside the gene matches. Germline CDR1 KGHSH, CDR2 LQKENI. The CDR3 sequence is 15 residues long. In nucleotides, the CDR3 is TGTGCCAGCTCACCACAGAAGGGGGCTGCAGAGACCCAGTACTTC. Translating gives CASSPQKGAAETQYF.

A single count supports this clone. The DNA of the CDR3 is TGTGCCAGCATTCGAGGGATGGGGGAGACCCAGTACTTC. It translates to CASIRGMGETQYF. The rearrangement links TRBV2 to TRBJ2-5; tentative D call: TRBD2 (5 bases). This CDR3 has 13 residues. The ends were cut back, 7 bases at V and 5 bases at J, with 14 bases in the middle. Germline CDR1 is SNHLY and CDR2 is FYNNEI.

CDR3 nucleotides: TGTGCCAGCAGCTTGGGGGGGACAGGGGGCGCGAGGAATTCACCCCTCCACTTT. It is translated as CASSLGGTGGARNSPLHF. V and J are TRBV5-4 and TRBJ1-6; 12 positions match TRBD1. The CDR3 is 18 residues long. Germline CDR1 is SGHNT and CDR2 is YYREEE (reference sequence). The V gene end was trimmed by 0 bases and the J gene end by 7 bases; junction bases not matched to a gene: 8.

V and J are TRBV27 and TRBJ2-3, with D possibly matching TRBD2 (6 bases). The CDR3 runs 14 residues. V lost 6 bases and J lost 3, with 13 bases in between. Germline V gene data show CDR1 as MNHEY and CDR2 as SMNVEV (reference sequence). The CDR3 region has the DNA TGTGCCAGCAGCGCGGGATCGGAAACAGATACGCAGTATTTT. As protein: CASSAGSETDTQYF.

The gene calls are TRBV19 and TRBJ1-2; 7 bases agree with TRBD1. The CDR3 consists of 11 residues. With 6 bases clipped from V and 8 bases from J, the junction kept 3 bases outside the gene matches. The germline V gene has CDR1 LNHDA and CDR2 SQIVND (reference sequence). In DNA form, the CDR3 reads TGTGCCAGTAGGAGGGGACAGGGCTACACCTTC. Encoded protein: CASRRGQGYTF.

This clone has more than one count but fewer than ten. The chain uses TRBV7-2 and TRBJ2-3, with 9 bases lining up with TRBD1. V dropped 5 bases and J dropped 4; count of bases not matched to a gene: 13. Germline CDR1 reads SGHTA; CDR2 reads FQGNSA. The CDR3 has 17 residues. The CDR3 region is CASSPATGGDRADTQYF. CDR3 in DNA: TGTGCCAGCAGCCCAGCGACAGGGGGGGATCGGGCAGATACGCAGTATTTT.

The table lists this clone with a few counts. This sequence joins TRBV10-2 and TRBJ2-2; 11 nucleotides line up with TRBD2. CDR3 size: 15 residues. The V gene end was trimmed by 8 bases and the J gene end by 6 bases; junction bases not matched to a gene: 8. Germline CDR1 is WSHSY and CDR2 is SAAADI. In DNA, the CDR3 is TGCGCCAGCCGCACTAGCGGGAGTTTGGCCGGGGAGCTGTTTTTT. Translating it yields CASRTSGSLAGELFF.

The genes are TRBV3-1 (or the pseudogene TRBV3-2) and TRBJ1-5; D is ambiguous. The germline CDR1 and CDR2 sequences are LGHDT and YNNKEL (reference sequence). The CDR3 loop spans 15 amino acids. Trimming cost V 0 bases and J 4 bases, with 10 bases left between them. The CDR3 is CASSQEVGTNQPQHF. As DNA, the CDR3 is TGTGCCAGCAGCCAAGAGGTGGGCACAAATCAGCCCCAGCATTTT.